Listed below are T cell receptor beta chains from one sample, sequenced in a study of beta chain features in type 1 diabetes. Data came from immunoSEQ multiplex PCR; TCRdb stores just in-frame clones and leaves some out. The sample records about 140,000 clones, roughly 10% being singletons. The sequenced sample was central memory CD4+ T cells from blood. The source of these receptors is a woman aged 40 to 49 in good health. The CDR3 runs from the conserved cysteine through the conserved F or W. Fields, in order: V gene, J gene, D gene, clone size, CDR3 DNA, CDR3 protein. The D gene is left open where the match is weak. Expanded clones get a size class; other rows say once, few or many, or leave the size out.

V gene: TRBV6-5; J gene: TRBJ1-1; D gene: NA; clone size: NA; CDR3 DNA: TGTGCCAGCAGTGTTTTGGGCGGAGGAGCAACTGAAGCTTTCTTT; CDR3 protein: CASSVLGGGATEAFF
V gene: TRBV7-2; J gene: TRBJ1-2; D gene: TRBD1; clone size: NA; CDR3 DNA: TGTGCCAGCAGCCGCGGACAGGGAAGGACGTATGGCTACACCTTC; CDR3 protein: CASSRGQGRTYGYTF
V gene: TRBV6-6; J gene: TRBJ1-6; D gene: NA; clone size: NA; CDR3 DNA: TGTGCCAGCAGTCGGAACAGGGTCGCTAATTCACCCCTCCACTTT; CDR3 protein: CASSRNRVANSPLHF
V gene: TRBV19; J gene: TRBJ1-5; D gene: NA; clone size: NA; CDR3 DNA: TGTGCCAGTAGTCTTAGACAGGCTTGGCAGCCCCAGCATTTT; CDR3 protein: CASSLRQAWQPQHF
V gene: TRBV7-2; J gene: TRBJ2-2; D gene: TRBD1; clone size: NA; CDR3 DNA: TGTGCCAGCAACAGGGGGGATACCGGGGAGCTGTTTTTT; CDR3 protein: CASNRGDTGELFF
V gene: TRBV7-2; J gene: TRBJ2-3; D gene: TRBD2; clone size: few; CDR3 DNA: TGTGCCAGCAGCCTGAGGACTAGCGGGGGGGCCAGAGATACGCAGTATTTT; CDR3 protein: CASSLRTSGGARDTQYF
V gene: TRBV5-1; J gene: TRBJ2-5; D gene: NA; clone size: NA; CDR3 DNA: TGCGCCAGCAGCACCGGGAGTCGAGAGACCCAGTACTTC; CDR3 protein: CASSTGSRETQYF
V gene: TRBV27; J gene: TRBJ2-7; D gene: TRBD1; clone size: few; CDR3 DNA: TGTGCCAGCAGTTTCGACCTGACAGGGCGTTGGGAGCAGTACTTC; CDR3 protein: CASSFDLTGRWEQYF
V gene: TRBV9; J gene: TRBJ1-2; D gene: TRBD1; clone size: few; CDR3 DNA: TGTGCCAGCAGCGTAGCTACTGGGACAGGGGGCGCGGCTAACTATGGCTACACCTTC; CDR3 protein: CASSVATGTGGAANYGYTF
V gene: TRBV2; J gene: TRBJ1-5; D gene: TRBD1; clone size: few; CDR3 DNA: TGTGCCAGCAGTCGACAGGGGATGAATCAGCCCCAGCATTTT; CDR3 protein: CASSRQGMNQPQHF